These T cell receptor beta chains were read from a single sample in a study of shared clonotypes between healthy human individuals. Using immunoSEQ multiplex PCR, the repertoire was profiled, and TCRdb retains in-frame clones only, with some absent. The table lists around 2,000,000 clones, 90% to 95% of them singletons. Specimen: naive CD8+ T cells from PBMCs. These receptors were taken from a man between 18 and 35 years old in good health. Some clones in this sample may be carry-over from other donors' samples. The CDR3 runs from the conserved cysteine through the conserved F or W. The D gene is left open where the match is weak. Clone size, where shown, is once, few, many, or a class for clones that have expanded.

D: NA; V: TRBV27; size: NA; J: TRBJ2-7; DNA: TGTGCCAGCAGTTTATCGCTTCGGGGCGAGCAGTACTTC; CDR3: CASSLSLRGEQYF
D: NA; V: TRBV6-1; size: NA; J: TRBJ2-1; DNA: TGTGCCAGCCACAAACAGGGATTCAATGAGCAGTTCTTC; CDR3: CASHKQGFNEQFF
D: NA; V: TRBV14; size: NA; J: TRBJ2-7; DNA: TGTGCCAGCAGCCAAGAATCGGGACAAGACTACGAGCAGTACTTC; CDR3: CASSQESGQDYEQYF
D: TRBD1; V: TRBV5-6; size: NA; J: TRBJ1-5; DNA: TGTGCCAGCAGCGCTAGGGACAGGGGTGCGTTGCGTAGCAATCAGCCCCAGCATTTT; CDR3: CASSARDRGALRSNQPQHF
D: NA; V: TRBV5-8; size: NA; J: TRBJ2-7; DNA: TGTGCCAGCAGCTTTCCTCAGACGGGAGTCTACGAGCAGTACTTC; CDR3: CASSFPQTGVYEQYF
D: NA; V: TRBV9; size: NA; J: TRBJ2-7; DNA: TGTGCCAGCAGCGTAGACCCGGGCGCCTCCTACGAGCAGTACTTC; CDR3: CASSVDPGASYEQYF
D: NA; V: TRBV6-5; size: NA; J: TRBJ2-7; DNA: TGTGCCAGCAGTTATCGTACCGGCGGTTTAACCTACGAGCAGTACTTC; CDR3: CASSYRTGGLTYEQYF
D: NA; V: TRBV2; size: once; J: TRBJ2-5; DNA: TGTGCCAGCACCTTTACGGGGACGCTACAAGAGACCCAGTACTTC; CDR3: CASTFTGTLQETQYF
D: TRBD2; V: TRBV6-5; size: once; J: TRBJ2-1; DNA: TGTGCCAGCAGATCTAGCGGGAGGGCCTACAATGAGCAGTTCTTC; CDR3: CASRSSGRAYNEQFF
D: TRBD2; V: TRBV27; size: NA; J: TRBJ2-5; DNA: TGTGCCAGCAGTTTAGGCGGGAGTTTGGAGACCCAGTACTTC; CDR3: CASSLGGSLETQYF
D: TRBD1; V: TRBV19; size: NA; J: TRBJ2-1; DNA: TGTGCCAGTAGTCTCCGGGACAGGGGGTACAATGAGCAGTTCTTC; CDR3: CASSLRDRGYNEQFF
D: TRBD1; V: TRBV4-1; size: NA; J: TRBJ2-4; DNA: TGCGCCAGCATCGACCGGGACAGGGTGCTAGCCAAAAACATTCAGTACTTC; CDR3: CASIDRDRVLAKNIQYF
D: NA; V: TRBV11-2; size: NA; J: TRBJ2-1; DNA: TGTGCCAGCAGCTCAACGGGAAATGAGCAGTTCTTC; CDR3: CASSSTGNEQFF
D: NA; V: TRBV30; size: once; J: TRBJ2-7; DNA: TGTGCCTGGACCGGTAGCTCCTACGAGCAGTACTTC; CDR3: CAWTGSSYEQYF
D: TRBD1; V: TRBV7-9; size: NA; J: TRBJ2-2; DNA: TGTGCCAGCAGCTCCCGGGACAGGGGCATCGGGGAGCTGTTTTTT; CDR3: CASSSRDRGIGELFF
D: NA; V: TRBV7-9; size: NA; J: TRBJ2-6; DNA: TGTGCCAGCAGCCCAGGGTTAGGAAGACTTCTCTCTGGGGCCAACGTCCTGACTTTC; CDR3: CASSPGLGRLLSGANVLTF
D: NA; V: TRBV29-1; size: once; J: TRBJ1-2; DNA: TGCAGCGTTGATTCGGGCCATCCGGGGCCCTATGGCTACACCTTC; CDR3: CSVDSGHPGPYGYTF
D: NA; V: TRBV10-2; size: NA; J: TRBJ2-1; DNA: TGCGCCAGCAGGGACGGAGGACGGATCAATGAGCAGTTCTTC; CDR3: CASRDGGRINEQFF
D: NA; V: TRBV9; size: NA; J: TRBJ1-1; DNA: TGTGCCAGCAGCAGCCAGAAGGACAGCCGAGAAGCTTTCTTT; CDR3: CASSSQKDSREAFF
D: NA; V: TRBV6-5; size: NA; J: TRBJ1-4; DNA: TGTGCCAGCAGTTACGTTGCGTCAACTAATGAAAAACTGTTTTTT; CDR3: CASSYVASTNEKLFF
D: NA; V: TRBV19; size: NA; J: TRBJ2-7; DNA: TGTGCCAGTAGCGAACTAGGAACCTCCTACGAGCAGTACTTC; CDR3: CASSELGTSYEQYF
D: NA; V: TRBV11-2; size: NA; J: TRBJ1-4; DNA: TGTGCCAGCAGCTTGGGGACGAATGAAAAACTGTTTTTT; CDR3: CASSLGTNEKLFF
D: TRBD1; V: TRBV7-9; size: NA; J: TRBJ2-1; DNA: TGTGCCAGCAGCCCCCGAACAGGGGGAGCCTACAATGAGCAGTTCTTC; CDR3: CASSPRTGGAYNEQFF
D: NA; V: TRBV14; size: NA; J: TRBJ1-4; DNA: TGTGCCAGCAGCCCAGACCACAGGGTAGTGCAGGAAAAACTGTTTTTT; CDR3: CASSPDHRVVQEKLFF
D: NA; V: TRBV2; size: NA; J: TRBJ1-2; DNA: TGTGCCAGCAGTGAATCGAGGGGTCCAAACTATGGCTACACCTTC; CDR3: CASSESRGPNYGYTF
D: NA; V: TRBV28; size: NA; J: TRBJ2-7; DNA: TGTGCCAGCAGTTTATTTTATGGATCCTACGAGCAGTACTTC; CDR3: CASSLFYGSYEQYF
D: NA; V: TRBV9; size: NA; J: TRBJ2-3; DNA: TGTGCCAGCAGCCTTCGCGCCTCGAGGACAGATACGCAGTATTTT; CDR3: CASSLRASRTDTQYF
D: NA; V: TRBV6-5; size: NA; J: TRBJ2-2; DNA: TGTGCCAGCGGAGGGGTCTACACCGGGGAGCTGTTTTTT; CDR3: CASGGVYTGELFF
D: NA; V: TRBV27; size: NA; J: TRBJ2-2; DNA: TGTGCCAGCAGTTTTATAGGGAACACCGGGGAGCTGTTTTTT; CDR3: CASSFIGNTGELFF
D: NA; V: TRBV14; size: NA; J: TRBJ2-7; DNA: TGTGCCAGCAGCCAAGTACACGGGACCTACGAGCAGTACTTC; CDR3: CASSQVHGTYEQYF
D: TRBD2; V: TRBV9; size: NA; J: TRBJ2-7; DNA: TGTGCCAGCAGCGGTAGCGGGAGATCTGAAGAGCAGTACTTC; CDR3: CASSGSGRSEEQYF
D: NA; V: TRBV15; size: NA; J: TRBJ2-7; DNA: TGTGCCACCAGCAGAGTGACAACCTACGAGCAGTACTTC; CDR3: CATSRVTTYEQYF
D: NA; V: TRBV27; size: NA; J: TRBJ1-1; DNA: TGTGCCAGCAGTCCCCAGATATGGAACACTGAAGCTTTCTTT; CDR3: CASSPQIWNTEAFF
D: NA; V: TRBV19; size: NA; J: TRBJ1-1; DNA: TGTGCCAGTAGTCCCCTGGGCAGCGGATTGATATTTGAAGCTTTCTTT; CDR3: CASSPLGSGLIFEAFF
D: NA; V: TRBV5-4; size: NA; J: TRBJ2-5; DNA: TGTGCCAGCAGCCCTCTGCCGGTGGAGACCCAGTACTTC; CDR3: CASSPLPVETQYF
D: TRBD1; V: TRBV2; size: NA; J: TRBJ2-6; DNA: TGTGCCAGCAGGGGACAGGGGGCGCAAGGGGCCAACGTCCTGACTTTC; CDR3: CASRGQGAQGANVLTF
D: TRBD2; V: TRBV5-1; size: NA; J: TRBJ2-7; DNA: TGCGCCAGCAGGGTAGGGCGGCCTAGCGGGAGGGTCAACGAGCAGTACTTC; CDR3: CASRVGRPSGRVNEQYF
D: NA; V: TRBV11-2; size: few; J: TRBJ1-1; DNA: TGTGCCAGCACCCCATGGCAGGTTGAAGCTTTCTTT; CDR3: CASTPWQVEAFF
D: TRBD1; V: TRBV28; size: NA; J: TRBJ2-2; DNA: TGTGCCAGCAGTCCGACAGGGGGCAACACCGGGGAGCTGTTTTTT; CDR3: CASSPTGGNTGELFF
D: TRBD1; V: TRBV6-4; size: NA; J: TRBJ1-1; DNA: TGTGCCAGCAGCGATACAGGGGGAAGTACTGAAGCTTTCTTT; CDR3: CASSDTGGSTEAFF
D: NA; V: TRBV7-8; size: NA; J: TRBJ1-5; DNA: TGTGCCAGCAGCTTAAAGCCGTTCACCTGGGAAGGGCATCAGCCCCAGCATTTT; CDR3: CASSLKPFTWEGHQPQHF
D: NA; V: TRBV25-1; size: NA; J: TRBJ1-2; DNA: TGTGCCAGCAGTGAAGGGTTTCTAGCTAACTATGGCTACACCTTC; CDR3: CASSEGFLANYGYTF
D: TRBD2; V: TRBV9; size: once; J: TRBJ2-7; DNA: TGTGCCAGCAGCCGTGGGGGCGGGAGGGAGTACGAGCAGTACTTC; CDR3: CASSRGGGREYEQYF
D: TRBD1; V: TRBV7-3; size: NA; J: TRBJ2-1; DNA: TGTGCCAGCAGCTCCCCGGGACAGGGGTACAATGAGCAGTTCTTC; CDR3: CASSSPGQGYNEQFF
D: NA; V: TRBV27; size: NA; J: TRBJ2-7; DNA: TGTGCCAGCAGTTTTGGTGACAGCTCCTACGAGCAGTACTTC; CDR3: CASSFGDSSYEQYF
D: NA; V: TRBV11-2; size: once; J: TRBJ2-1; DNA: TGTGCCAGCAGCTTCAGGGTAGGTGAGCAGTTCTTC; CDR3: CASSFRVGEQFF
D: NA; V: TRBV5-8; size: NA; J: TRBJ1-2; DNA: TGTGCCAGCAGCACCCTGGACGGCAAACGATTCTATGGCTACACCTTC; CDR3: CASSTLDGKRFYGYTF
D: TRBD2; V: TRBV28; size: NA; J: TRBJ2-3; DNA: TGTGCCAGCAGTTTAGCGTGGGCCGGGACTATAAGCACAGATACGCAGTATTTT; CDR3: CASSLAWAGTISTDTQYF
D: NA; V: TRBV29-1; size: NA; J: TRBJ2-7; DNA: TGCAGCGTTGAGGTCCAACAGGAGCCCACCTACGAGCAGTACTTC; CDR3: CSVEVQQEPTYEQYF
D: NA; V: TRBV29-1; size: few; J: TRBJ1-1; DNA: TGCAGCGCCCACAGGGCAGGGAACACTGAAGCTTTCTTT; CDR3: CSAHRAGNTEAFF
D: TRBD2; V: TRBV7-9; size: NA; J: TRBJ2-5; DNA: TGTGCCAGCAGCTGGCGGGAGGAGGGATGGGAGACCCAGTACTTC; CDR3: CASSWREEGWETQYF